The next 12 T cell receptor beta chains were all read from a single sample in a study of human T cells and chemical hapten exposure. In TCRdb, the RACE reads were re-called with MiXCR into one record per CDR3 protein. Of 350,000 to 400,000 distinct CDR3 sequences in the sample, 4.5% to 5.5% were seen once. Regarding time point: pre-sensitization, week 0. Specified treatment: therapeutic diphenylcyclopropenone sensitization with weekly scalp DPC. The sample in question was whole blood, obtained in connection with sensitization to the hapten diphenylcyclopropenone (DPC). Source of these receptors: a woman between 45 and 65 years old with alopecia areata. Some clones in this sample may be carry-over from other donors' samples.

Comments on this clonotype: This may come from a read error, since a much larger clone is one base off. The chain recombines TRBV24-1 with TRBJ2-7, with D perhaps TRBD1 (6 bases). Germline V CDR1 and CDR2: KGHDR, SFDVKD. This CDR3 contains 17 residues. V was trimmed by 4 bases and J by 2 bases, leaving 20 bases between them. DNA of the CDR3: TGTGCCACCAGTGAATGGGACATCTCTTGGGGCCCCTACGAGCAGTACTTC. Translated, it gives CATSEWDISWGPYEQYF.

This clonotype was recorded a few times. This chain joins TRBV2 and TRBJ2-3, with 9 bases identical to TRBD2. The CDR3 consists of 17 residues. In germline, CDR1 is SNHLY, CDR2 FYNNEI. The junction had 10 bases not matched to a gene; V was cut back by 1 base and J by 5 bases. The CDR3 nucleotides read TGTGCCAGCAGTGAAGAGGGCTTAGCGGGAGTTAGAGATACGCAGTATTTT. Its translation: CASSEEGLAGVRDTQYF.

This clonotype occurred many times. The chain joins TRBV28 to TRBJ2-6; D could derive from TRBD1 or TRBD2 (6 bases each). V lost 0 bases and J lost 2, with 14 bases in between. The germline gives CDR1 MDHEN, CDR2 SYDVKM. CDR3 length equals 18 residues. CDR3 region: CASSLWQYGGAGANVLTF. The CDR3, as DNA: TGTGCCAGCAGTTTATGGCAATACGGGGGCGCTGGGGCCAACGTCCTGACTTTC. Supplemented by reference TRBV28 and TRBJ2-6, the full variable domain reads DVKVTQSSRYLVKRTGEKVFLECVQDMDHENMFWYRQDPGLGLRLIYFSYDVKMKEKGDIPEGYSVSREKKERFSLILESASTNQTSMYLCASSLWQYGGAGANVLTFGAGSRLTVL.

The chain employs TRBV27 and TRBJ1-4; tentatively, D is TRBD1 (6 bases). The CDR3 covers 13 residues. Trimming removed 6 bases at V and 7 bases at J, with 12 bases between. Germline-derived CDR1 and CDR2 are MNHEY and SMNVEV (reference sequence). The CDR3 sequence is CASSPGEGEKLFF. Written as DNA, the CDR3 is TGTGCCAGCAGCCCAGGGGAAGGTGAAAAACTGTTTTTT.

The rearrangement uses TRBV20-1 and TRBJ1-4; 7 nucleotides line up with TRBD1. Per germline, CDR1 DFQATT and CDR2 SNEGSKA (reference sequence). The ends lost 5 bases at V and 7 bases at J; junction bases unmatched: 7. This CDR3 comprises 13 residues. CDR3 DNA sequence: TGCAGTGCTCCGCACCGGGACAGTGAAAAACTGTTTTTT. This sequence encodes CSAPHRDSEKLFF.

In this sample, this clonotype turned up many times. This chain links TRBV12-3 or TRBV12-4 with TRBJ1-1, with D possibly being TRBD1 (6 bases). This CDR3 comprises 12 residues. Trimming took off 8 bases at V and 5 bases at J, with 12 bases between the two ends. CDR3 sequence: CASRTGRTEAFF. The CDR3 DNA reads TGTGCCAGCCGAACAGGGCGGACTGAAGCTTTCTTT.

This clonotype was recorded many times. The V gene is TRBV29-1, the J gene TRBJ2-6; D gene unclear. Germline CDR1 is SQVTM and CDR2 is ANQGSEA. Trimming took off 0 bases at V and 4 bases at J, with 10 bases between the two ends. This CDR3 spans 15 amino acids. The CDR3: CSVEDPLLGANVLTF. CDR3 DNA sequence: TGCAGCGTTGAAGATCCACTTTTGGGGGCCAACGTCCTGACTTTC. The whole variable domain, filled in from reference TRBV29-1 and TRBJ2-6, reads SAVISQKPSRDICQRGTSLTIQCQVDSQVTMMFWYRQQPGQSLTLIATANQGSEATYESGFVIDKFPISRPNLTFSTLTVSNMSPEDSSIYLCSVEDPLLGANVLTFGAGSRLTVL.

This clonotype has a count of ten or more. The V call is TRBV27, the J call TRBJ2-7, with 9 nucleotides matching TRBD1. The CDR3 is 15 residues long. V lost 0 bases and J lost 9; bases outside the gene matches: 9. Germline V lookup: CDR1 MNHEY, CDR2 SMNVEV (reference sequence). In DNA, the CDR3 is TGTGCCAGCAGTTTATCGTTCGGGACAGGGAAAGGGCAGTACTTC. Its translation: CASSLSFGTGKGQYF.

In nucleotides, the CDR3 is TGTGCCAGCAGTAAGGACTCCGGGACCCTCGACAATCAGCCCCAGCATTTT. This sequence encodes CASSKDSGTLDNQPQHF. The chain joins TRBV6-5 to TRBJ1-5; a possible D gene is TRBD1 (5 bases). CDR1 is MNHEY and CDR2 is SVGAGI in the germline V gene. V was trimmed by 5 bases and J by 3 bases, leaving 20 bases between them. The CDR3 is made up of 17 amino acids.

This clonotype was seen more than once but under ten times. This chain uses TRBV11-2 with TRBJ2-1; the match to TRBD2 covers 9 bases. CDR3 length: 15 amino acids. Germline V CDR1 and CDR2: SGHAT, FQNNGV. The V segment lost 5 bases and the J segment 5 bases; nucleotides outside the gene matches: 7. As DNA, the CDR3 is TGTGCCAGCAGCCTAGCGGGAAGGAAGAACAATGAGCAGTTCTTC. It encodes CASSLAGRKNNEQFF. The variable domain in full, completed from reference TRBV11-2 and TRBJ2-1, reads EAGVAQSPRYKIIEKRQSVAFWCNPISGHATLYWYQQILGQGPKLLIQFQNNGVVDDSQLPKDRFSAERLKGVDSTLKIQPAKLEDSAVYLCASSLAGRKNNEQFFGPGTRLTVL.

A few counts support this clonotype. The gene calls are TRBV12-3 or TRBV12-4 and TRBJ1-1, with D uncertain. The CDR3 consists of 12 residues. V was clipped by 7 bases and J by 5 bases, with 11 bases between them. The CDR3 sequence is CASTPGATEAFF. CDR3 coding DNA: TGTGCCAGCACCCCGGGCGCAACTGAAGCTTTCTTT.

The chain employs TRBV3-1 and TRBJ1-5; possible D gene TRBD1, 6 bases. This CDR3 contains 16 residues. Between the trimmed V and J ends, which lost 3 bases and 3 bases, there was a span of 15 bases. Germline loops: CDR1 LGHDT, CDR2 YNNKEL (reference sequence). This CDR3 reads CASSQGSQGNNQPQHF. CDR3 coding DNA: TGTGCCAGCAGCCAGGGCAGCCAGGGGAACAATCAGCCCCAGCATTTT. The full variable domain, its missing parts supplied by reference TRBV3-1 and TRBJ1-5, is DTAVSQTPKYLVTQMGNDKSIKCEQNLGHDTMYWYKQDSKKFLKIMFSYNNKELIINETVPNRFSPKSPDKAHLNLHINSLELGDSAVYFCASSQGSQGNNQPQHFGDGTRLSIL.